The 25 T cell receptor beta chains reported below all come from one sample, sequenced in a study of blood T cell repertoires in COVID-19. The method was immunoSEQ multiplex PCR; TCRdb's version includes in-frame clones alone and lacks a portion of them. The table shows some 150,000 clones, with around 82% occurring only once. The sequenced sample was peripheral blood. These TCRs come from a human donor with acute or convalescent COVID-19. The donor label of this sample is uncertain.

The V call is TRBV5-1, the J call TRBJ2-7, with 7 bases aligning to TRBD1. The V gene end was trimmed by 4 bases and the J gene end by 4 bases; junction bases not matched to a gene: 11. The germline V gene encodes CDR1 SGHRS and CDR2 YFSETQ. The CDR3 is made up of 15 amino acids. The CDR3, as DNA: TGCGCCAGCAGCGAAACAACCGGGACAGTATACGAGCAGTACTTC. Translating it yields CASSETTGTVYEQYF.

J is TRBJ2-3 and V is TRBV21-1; the table assigns TRBD2, which was not confirmed against the DNA. TRBV21-1 corresponds to a pseudogene. The CDR3 loop spans 14 amino acids. This CDR3 reads CASSPRGVPDTQYF. CDR3 sequence (DNA): TGTGCCAGCAGTCCGCGGGGGGTTCCAGATACGCAGTATTTT.

The chain recombines TRBV7-2 with TRBJ2-7; 10 bases fit TRBD1. CDR3 size: 15 residues. Germline CDR1 SGHTA, CDR2 FQGNSA. The V and J ends lost 8 bases and 3 bases, in that order; junction bases with no gene match: 10. This chain's CDR3 is CASSRDRGFNYEQYF. The CDR3 DNA reads TGTGCCAGCTCGAGGGACAGGGGCTTCAACTACGAGCAGTACTTC.

The V gene is TRBV7-9, the J gene TRBJ2-1, with 9 positions matching TRBD2. This CDR3 is built from 13 residues. Trimming removed 4 bases from V and 8 bases from J; junction bases left unmatched: 3. The germline V gene has CDR1 SEHNR and CDR2 FQNEAQ (reference sequence). The DNA for the CDR3 is TGTGCCAGCAGCTCGGCGGGGGGGCATGAGCAGTTCTTC. It translates to CASSSAGGHEQFF.

The rearrangement joins TRBV14 to TRBJ1-2; D call uncertain. Germline assignment: CDR1 SGHDN and CDR2 FVKESK. The CDR3 runs 15 residues. Trimming removed 1 base at V and 2 bases at J, with 11 bases between. CDR3 coding DNA: TGTGCCAGCAGCCAAGGGGTCAGGCGAAACTATGGCTACACCTTC. This gives the protein CASSQGVRRNYGYTF.

This clone was seen just once. The V call is TRBV5-1, the J call TRBJ1-4; 7 nucleotides line up with TRBD1. This CDR3 is 14 amino acids long. CDR1 and CDR2 (germline): SGHRS, YFSETQ. Trimming cost V 2 bases and J 4 bases; bases outside gene matches: 2. As DNA, the CDR3 is TGCGCCAGCAGCTTAGGGACAGATAATGAAAAACTGTTTTTT. As protein: CASSLGTDNEKLFF.

The rearrangement joins TRBV6-2 or TRBV6-3 to TRBJ1-6, with D possibly being TRBD1 (6 bases). CDR1 is MNHEY, CDR2 SVGEGT, per germline. Trimming took 5 bases from V and 10 from J, leaving 15 bases between them. The CDR3 is made up of 14 amino acids. CDR3: CASSPAGVWSPLHF. The CDR3 nucleotides are TGTGCCAGCAGTCCGGCAGGGGTCTGGTCACCCCTCCACTTT.

V gene TRBV19 combines with J gene TRBJ2-4; tentatively, D is TRBD2 (7 bases). This CDR3 region has 19 residues. Germline lookup yields CDR1 LNHDA and CDR2 SQIVND (reference sequence). V was pared by 1 base and J by 1 base, with 20 bases between. The CDR3 region is CASSIGRGALREAKNIQYF. The CDR3 DNA reads TGTGCCAGTAGTATAGGTCGGGGGGCGCTTCGTGAGGCCAAAAACATTCAGTACTTC.

The V and J genes are TRBV19 and TRBJ2-1; TRBD2 matches 8 bases. CDR1 is LNHDA and CDR2 is SQIVND in the germline V gene (reference sequence). Trimming removed 6 bases from V and 9 bases from J; junction bases left unmatched: 10. The CDR3 is made up of 14 amino acids. The CDR3 DNA follows: TGTGCCAGTAGGAGGGGACTAGATGTTGCTGAGCAGTTCTTC. Translation gives CASRRGLDVAEQFF.

The chain has TRBV12-3 or TRBV12-4 and TRBJ1-1; D is undetermined. The ends were cut back, 3 bases at V and 11 bases at J, with 10 bases in the middle. The CDR3 length is 11 residues. The CDR3 reads CASSFRFGAFF. CDR3 DNA sequence: TGTGCCAGCAGTTTCCGGTTCGGGGCTTTCTTT.

J is TRBJ2-1 and V is TRBV11-3, with a tentative D call TRBD1 (6 bases). Germline CDR1 and CDR2: SGHNT and YENEEA. There are 15 residues in the CDR3. The ends were cut back, 5 bases at V and 3 bases at J, with 14 bases in the middle. The CDR3 sequence: CASSKGVLYYNEQFF. In DNA form, the CDR3 reads TGTGCCAGCAGCAAGGGGGTATTATACTACAATGAGCAGTTCTTC.

On this clone itself: This sample also contains other DNA sequences that code for the same CDR3. This chain links TRBV28 with TRBJ2-5; 9 bases align to TRBD1. Per germline, CDR1 MDHEN and CDR2 SYDVKM. V lost 6 bases to trimming and J lost 2 bases; unmatched junction nucleotides: 4. The CDR3 sequence is 14 residues long. The CDR3 protein is CASSRDRGQETQYF. The CDR3 nucleotides read TGTGCCAGCAGCAGAGACAGGGGGCAAGAGACCCAGTACTTC.

V is TRBV6-5 and J is TRBJ1-5; 8 bases are a match to TRBD1. The CDR3 covers 12 residues. Germline-derived CDR1 and CDR2 are MNHEY and SVGAGI. V was clipped by 6 bases and J by 8 bases; unmatched bases: 3. The CDR3 DNA is TGTGCCAGCAGGGACAGGGAAAAGCCCCAGCATTTT. It is translated as CASRDREKPQHF.

This chain links TRBV9 with TRBJ2-5; tentative D call: TRBD1 (5 bases). Trimming took off 5 bases at V and 4 bases at J, with 12 bases between the two ends. The CDR3 is 13 amino acids. In germline, CDR1 is SGDLS, CDR2 YYNGEE. DNA of the CDR3: TGTGCCAGCAGAGGGGTGGCTGGAGAGACCCAGTACTTC. Residues: CASRGVAGETQYF.

The chain combines TRBV2 with TRBJ1-1; D gene ambiguous. The germline V gene has CDR1 SNHLY and CDR2 FYNNEI. Trimming took off 4 bases at V and 11 bases at J, with 20 bases between the two ends. This CDR3 has 14 residues. CDR3 in amino acids: CASSGSSIRAFAFF. CDR3 in DNA: TGTGCCAGCAGTGGCTCGTCGATCCGAGCGTTCGCTTTCTTT.

The rearrangement links TRBV2 to TRBJ2-7; D unclear. Germline values: CDR1 SNHLY, CDR2 FYNNEI. The CDR3 has 12 residues. Trimming stripped 5 bases from V and 4 bases from J, with 9 bases between. CDR3: CASSPQSYEQYF. As DNA, the CDR3 is TGTGCCAGCAGTCCCCAGTCGTACGAGCAGTACTTC. Together with reference TRBV2 and TRBJ2-7, the CDR3 gives the full variable domain: EPEVTQTPSHQVTQMGQEVILRCVPISNHLYFYWYRQILGQKVEFLVSFYNNEISEKSEIFDDQFSVERPDGSNFTLKIRSTKLEDSAMYFCASSPQSYEQYFGPGTRLTVT.

V gene TRBV10-3 combines with J gene TRBJ2-2, with 8 bases matching TRBD1. Trimming took 9 bases from V and 7 from J; bases not matched to a gene: 7. There are 13 residues in the CDR3. Germline V CDR1 and CDR2: ENHRY, SYGVKD. CDR3 region: CAIEQGAGGELFF. The CDR3 bases are TGTGCCATTGAGCAGGGGGCGGGCGGGGAGCTGTTTTTT.

The gene calls are TRBV5-4 and TRBJ1-4; maybe TRBD1 (6 bases). The CDR3 sequence is 15 residues long. Germline V gene lookup returns CDR1 SGHNT and CDR2 YYREEE (reference sequence). The V end lost 5 bases, the J end lost 7 bases, and 18 bases lay between the germline ends. CDR3 region: CASSKGVGVSEKLFF. CDR3 DNA: TGTGCCAGCAGTAAGGGGGTAGGGGTTAGTGAAAAACTGTTTTTT.

The chain combines TRBV9 with TRBJ1-2, with D possibly matching TRBD1 (5 bases). From germline, CDR1 is SGDLS and CDR2 YYNGEE. V was pared by 4 bases and J by 1 base, with 14 bases between. CDR3 length equals 15 residues. Here the CDR3 DNA reads TGTGCCAGCAGCCCCTCCCCGGGGGATAACTATGGCTACACCTTC. As protein: CASSPSPGDNYGYTF.

The genes are TRBV2 and TRBJ1-6, with D unresolved. Germline V CDR1 and CDR2: SNHLY, FYNNEI. V lost 11 bases, J lost 2 bases, and 16 bases lay in between. This CDR3 comprises 15 residues. The CDR3 sequence: CAGSLGRAYNSPLHF. The CDR3 coding sequence is TGTGCCGGTTCCTTAGGGAGGGCCTATAATTCACCCCTCCACTTT. Full variable domain (outside the CDR3, taken from reference TRBV2 and TRBJ1-6): EPEVTQTPSHQVTQMGQEVILRCVPISNHLYFYWYRQILGQKVEFLVSFYNNEISEKSEIFDDQFSVERPDGSNFTLKIRSTKLEDSAMYFCAGSLGRAYNSPLHFGNGTRLTVT.

The rearrangement joins TRBV2 to TRBJ1-5, with D perhaps matching TRBD1 (5 bases). The CDR3 consists of 15 residues. V was cut by 6 bases and J by 4 bases, with 16 bases left in between. Germline V CDR1 and CDR2: SNHLY, FYNNEI. The CDR3 DNA reads TGTGCCAGCAGCGGGGGAGGGAGGTCGAATCAGCCCCAGCATTTT. This encodes CASSGGGRSNQPQHF.

V and J are TRBV11-2 and TRBJ2-3; tentative D call: TRBD2 (6 bases). The CDR3 sequence is 18 residues long. V was clipped by 3 bases and J by 3 bases, with 22 bases between them. Germline values: CDR1 SGHAT, CDR2 FQNNGV. CDR3 protein: CASSFGPRLGASTDTQYF. In DNA, the CDR3 is TGTGCCAGCAGCTTCGGTCCACGACTAGGCGCGTCTACAGATACGCAGTATTTT.

This clone was recorded only once. This chain links TRBV6-2 or TRBV6-3 with TRBJ1-5, with D tentatively TRBD1 (5 bases). Per the germline V gene, CDR1 is MNHEY and CDR2 is SVGEGT. V was shortened by 2 bases and J by 1 base, with 9 bases between the two germline ends. This CDR3 is 15 amino acids long. The CDR3 bases are TGTGCCAGCAGTTACAGGTCAGGGAGCAATCAGCCCCAGCATTTT. This encodes CASSYRSGSNQPQHF.

This sequence joins TRBV10-3 and TRBJ2-5, with TRBD2 matching 9 bases. Germline V gives CDR1 ENHRY, CDR2 SYGVKD. The V segment lost 4 bases and the J segment 5 bases; nucleotides outside the gene matches: 5. This CDR3 spans 14 amino acids. CDR3 nucleotide sequence: TGTGCCATCAGTGGTAGCGGGAGCCACGAGACCCAGTACTTC. This codes for CAISGSGSHETQYF.

The genes are TRBV12-3 or TRBV12-4 and TRBJ2-7; no definite D call. The CDR3 length is 13 residues. V lost 1 base to trimming and J lost 5 bases, with 9 bases between them. CDR3 sequence (DNA): TGTGCCAGCAGTTTAGGGCATACCGACGAGCAGTACTTC. It translates to CASSLGHTDEQYF.